The 24 T cell receptor beta chains below all came from one sample that was sequenced in a study of cytomegalovirus exposure and HLA in healthy donors. A multiplex PCR was run with 60 Vbeta primers and 13 Jbeta primers. Repertoires were generated with immunoSEQ multiplex PCR, while TCRdb's copy carries only in-frame clones and drops some. The data hold roughly 98,000 clones, with roughly 60% observed a single time. Material: PBMCs. The receptors shown here come from a woman in her 30s in good health and CMV-seropositive.

This chain connects TRBV19 to TRBJ2-5, with 8 bases lining up with TRBD2. V gave up 0 bases and J gave up 7 bases; unmatched junction bases: 10. The CDR3 covers 16 residues. CDR1 is LNHDA, CDR2 SQIVND, per germline (reference sequence). The CDR3 nucleotides are TGTGCCAGTAGTATAGATCTCACCGGGGGGGCTGGGACCCAGTACTTC. It codes for CASSIDLTGGAGTQYF.

The chain links TRBV7-2 to TRBJ1-1; 7 bases are shared with TRBD1. The V and J ends lost 6 bases and 7 bases, in that order; junction bases with no gene match: 5. CDR1 and CDR2 (germline): SGHTA, FQGNSA. This CDR3 spans 12 amino acids. The CDR3 loop is CASSPQGFEAFF. The DNA of the CDR3 is TGTGCCAGCAGTCCACAGGGGTTTGAAGCTTTCTTT.

V gene TRBV7-9 combines with J gene TRBJ2-3, with 14 bases fitting TRBD2. The CDR3 is 18 amino acids. Per the germline V gene, CDR1 is SEHNR and CDR2 is FQNEAQ (reference sequence). J gave up 4 bases and V 5 bases, and 11 bases lay outside the gene matches. Here the CDR3 reads CASSRVPGLAGVADTQYF. CDR3 sequence (DNA): TGTGCCAGCAGCCGTGTGCCGGGACTAGCGGGGGTGGCAGATACGCAGTATTTT. The entire variable domain, with the rest obtained from reference TRBV7-9 and TRBJ2-3, is as follows: DTGVSQNPRHKITKRGQNVTFRCDPISEHNRLYWYRQTLGQGPEFLTYFQNEAQLEKSRLLSDRFSAERPKGSFSTLEIQRTEQGDSAMYLCASSRVPGLAGVADTQYFGPGTRLTVL.

V is TRBV6-5 and J is TRBJ2-3; TRBD2 agrees at 8 bases. J was trimmed by 3 bases and V by 8 bases; bases with no gene match: 10. The CDR3 extends over 15 amino acids. From germline, CDR1 is MNHEY and CDR2 SVGAGI. This CDR3 reads CASGSGGGLTDTQYF. As DNA, the CDR3 is TGTGCCAGCGGGAGTGGCGGGGGGTTGACAGATACGCAGTATTTT.

This clone was seen more than once but under ten times. V gene TRBV6-1 combines with J gene TRBJ1-1; D uncertain. Germline V gives CDR1 MNHNS, CDR2 SASEGT. Between the trimmed V and J ends, which lost 7 bases and 0 bases, there was a span of 12 bases. This CDR3 comprises 14 residues. CDR3 loop: CASMGQEVNTEAFF. The DNA for the CDR3 is TGTGCCAGCATGGGTCAGGAGGTGAACACTGAAGCTTTCTTT.

J is TRBJ1-1 and V is TRBV18; D is ambiguous. Germline loops: CDR1 KGHSH, CDR2 LQKENI. V lost 3 bases and J 2 bases, leaving 10 bases between the germline ends. The CDR3 runs to 14 residues. This CDR3 reads CASSPSELNTEAFF. DNA for the CDR3: TGTGCCAGCTCACCCTCCGAACTAAACACTGAAGCTTTCTTT.

This rearrangement joins TRBV7-9 to TRBJ2-3; 8 bases line up with TRBD2. The CDR3 contains 14 residues. After removal of 6 bases from V and 0 bases from J, the junction contained 2 bases not matched to a gene. Germline V lookup: CDR1 SEHNR, CDR2 FQNEAQ (reference sequence). The CDR3 nucleotides are TGTGCCAGCAGACTAGCGGAAAGCACAGATACGCAGTATTTT. It translates to CASRLAESTDTQYF.

The chain recombines TRBV4-1 with TRBJ2-7; the match to TRBD2 covers 8 bases. CDR1 MGHRA and CDR2 YSYEKL come from the germline V gene. V dropped 0 bases and J dropped 0; count of bases not matched to a gene: 4. The CDR3 runs to 16 residues. The CDR3 region has the DNA TGCGCCAGCAGCCAAGATCTTGCGGGGGGCTCCTACGAGCAGTACTTC. This sequence encodes CASSQDLAGGSYEQYF.

This clone was observed a few times. J is TRBJ1-1 and V is TRBV19; the match to TRBD1 covers 9 bases. The germline gives CDR1 LNHDA, CDR2 SQIVND (reference sequence). The CDR3 is 15 residues long. The ends lost 6 bases at V and 5 bases at J; junction bases unmatched: 10. In DNA form, the CDR3 reads TGTGCCAGTAGGCCAACCCCGGGACAGGGAACTGAAGCTTTCTTT. Translating it yields CASRPTPGQGTEAFF.

The chain links TRBV5-1 to TRBJ1-2, with 7 bases aligning to TRBD1. CDR1 is SGHRS and CDR2 is YFSETQ in the germline V gene. Unmatched junction bases numbered 14, after V lost 5 bases and J lost 7 bases. The CDR3 contains 15 residues. CDR3 amino acids: CASSYSGTEFSGYTF. The CDR3 region has the DNA TGCGCCAGCAGTTACTCCGGGACAGAATTCTCTGGCTACACCTTC.

This clone was detected only a few times. The rearrangement uses TRBV6-1 and TRBJ2-7; 7 bases agree with TRBD2. The CDR3 extends over 14 amino acids. The V gene end was trimmed by 3 bases and the J gene end by 2 bases; junction bases not matched to a gene: 4. Germline V CDR1 and CDR2: MNHNS, SASEGT. The CDR3 here is CASSDGGGPYEQYF. The CDR3 nucleotides are TGTGCCAGCAGTGACGGCGGGGGACCCTACGAGCAGTACTTC.

This rearrangement joins TRBV2 to TRBJ1-1; 7 positions agree with TRBD1. CDR1 is SNHLY, CDR2 FYNNEI, per germline. The CDR3 extends over 15 amino acids. V shed 1 base, J shed 2 bases, and the junction held 4 bases outside the gene matches. CDR3 protein: CASSEEGATNTEAFF. As DNA, the CDR3 is TGTGCCAGCAGTGAAGAGGGGGCTACCAACACTGAAGCTTTCTTT.

This sequence joins TRBV9 and TRBJ2-6, with D hard to call. The CDR3 length is 17 residues. Germline assignment: CDR1 SGDLS and CDR2 YYNGEE. Trimming left V 0 bases short and J 0 bases short, with 10 bases between. Here the CDR3 DNA reads TGTGCCAGCAGCGTAGGGTCTACGCGCTCTGGGGCCAACGTCCTGACTTTC. Protein sequence: CASSVGSTRSGANVLTF.

The chain links TRBV2 to TRBJ2-7; D perhaps matches TRBD2 (6 bases). Germline V CDR1 and CDR2: SNHLY, FYNNEI. Trimming pared 3 bases from V and 0 bases from J, leaving 18 bases between. The CDR3 is 17 amino acids. The CDR3 region has the DNA TGTGCCAGCAGTGACCTCTCCGGGGACTCGAGCTCCTACGAGCAGTACTTC. Translated: CASSDLSGDSSSYEQYF.

The chain uses TRBV5-4 and TRBJ2-5; 13 nucleotides match TRBD2. Germline CDR1 reads SGHNT; CDR2 reads YYREEE (reference sequence). V lost 2 bases to trimming and J lost 7 bases; unmatched junction nucleotides: 11. The CDR3 extends over 17 amino acids. CDR3 amino acids: CASSFGLAGARGGTQYF. The CDR3 DNA is TGTGCCAGCAGCTTCGGACTAGCGGGGGCCCGAGGCGGGACCCAGTACTTC.

There are a few counts of this clone. The chain employs TRBV6-1 and TRBJ2-1, with 10 bases identical to TRBD1. There are 13 residues in the CDR3. The V and J ends lost 8 bases and 9 bases, in that order; junction bases with no gene match: 7. Germline CDR1 MNHNS, CDR2 SASEGT. This chain's CDR3 is CASSGTGDGEQFF. CDR3 coding DNA: TGTGCCAGCTCTGGGACAGGGGATGGTGAGCAGTTCTTC.

The CDR3 here is CASSSGLAGPNEQFF. The CDR3 DNA is TGCGCCAGCAGTTCGGGACTAGCGGGGCCCAATGAGCAGTTCTTC. The chain is built from TRBV5-1 and TRBJ2-1, with TRBD2 matching over 13 bases. V lost 5 bases and J lost 6; bases outside the gene matches: 5. This CDR3 is built from 15 residues. Germline CDR1 and CDR2: SGHRS and YFSETQ.

The V and J genes are TRBV5-8 and TRBJ1-2; D is undetermined. The CDR3 loop spans 13 amino acids. Germline V CDR1 and CDR2: SGHTS, YDEGEE. Trimming removed 6 bases from V and 9 bases from J, with 18 bases in between. Here the CDR3 reads CASTPAVGSSYTF. In DNA, the CDR3 is TGTGCCAGCACCCCGGCGGTGGGTAGTAGCTACACCTTC.

The rearrangement joins TRBV7-9 to TRBJ1-1; no clear D gene. Trimming pared 3 bases from V and 5 bases from J, leaving 7 bases between. There are 12 residues in the CDR3. The germline CDR1 and CDR2 sequences are SEHNR and FQNEAQ (reference sequence). The CDR3 DNA reads TGTGCCAGCAGCTTTGGGGAGACTGAAGCTTTCTTT. As protein: CASSFGETEAFF.

Only a few counts were recorded for this clone. V gene TRBV4-1 combines with J gene TRBJ1-5, with TRBD1 matching 9 bases. Looked up from germline, CDR1 is MGHRA and CDR2 is YSYEKL. The CDR3 covers 15 residues. V lost 3 bases, J lost 6 bases, and 6 bases stayed unmatched. Here the CDR3 reads CASSQGQGVTQPQHF. In DNA form, the CDR3 reads TGCGCCAGCAGCCAGGGACAGGGTGTAACTCAGCCCCAGCATTTT.

In its sample, this clone was seen a few times. The chain joins TRBV4-1 to TRBJ2-3; 11 positions agree with TRBD2. The CDR3 has 16 amino acids. Germline loops: CDR1 MGHRA, CDR2 YSYEKL. The V gene end was trimmed by 0 bases and the J gene end by 10 bases; junction bases not matched to a gene: 9. Here the CDR3 reads CASSQDELAGAPAQYF. DNA of the CDR3: TGCGCCAGCAGCCAAGATGAACTAGCGGGGGCCCCCGCGCAGTATTTT.

This clone has only a few counts. This chain joins TRBV6-5 and TRBJ1-1, with D perhaps matching TRBD1 (5 bases). CDR3 length: 15 residues. V lost 2 bases and J 4 bases, leaving 14 bases between the germline ends. From germline, CDR1 is MNHEY and CDR2 SVGAGI. CDR3 sequence reads: CASSYSRGGVTEAFF. Here the CDR3 DNA reads TGTGCCAGCAGTTACAGTCGGGGGGGGGTCACTGAAGCTTTCTTT.

The rearrangement joins TRBV7-2 to TRBJ1-2, with TRBD1 identical over 7 bases. The CDR3 is made up of 15 amino acids. J was trimmed by 5 bases and V by 4 bases; bases with no gene match: 10. Germline lookup yields CDR1 SGHTA and CDR2 FQGNSA. The chain's CDR3 is CASSYALQGNYGYTF. The CDR3 region has the DNA TGTGCCAGCAGCTACGCCCTACAGGGGAATTATGGCTACACCTTC.

The chain employs TRBV2 and TRBJ1-1, with D uncertain. This CDR3 comprises 11 residues. CDR1 SNHLY and CDR2 FYNNEI come from the germline V gene. V lost 7 bases and J 1 base, leaving 4 bases between the germline ends. DNA for the CDR3: TGTGCCAGCACTTCGAACACTGAAGCTTTCTTT. Translating it yields CASTSNTEAFF.